The clone carrying this TCR beta chain was recorded once. The antigen is unknown. Splitting the CD4+ cells yielded a CD45RA+ naive subset and a CD45RA-negative memory subset. Assay used: immunoSEQ multiplex PCR; TCRdb lists only in-frame clones, some missing. The sample records some 1,400,000 clones, over 95% being singletons. This sample stems from a study of shared clonotypes between healthy human individuals. Study-level background: Three plates were used per donor for CD4 naive, three for CD4 memory, two for CD8 naive and one for CD8 memory.

Study observations and caveats: The small donor group covered limited genetic and exposure diversity.

This CDR3 contains 13 residues. From germline, CDR1 is SGHDT and CDR2 YYEEEE. V gave up 2 bases and J gave up 4 bases, with 7 bases separating them. The chain carries TRBV5-6 and TRBJ1-3; D is unclear. What was sequenced was naive CD4+ T cells sorted from blood. Documented subset: CD45RA+ positively selected. The source of this sequence is a young man in good health. This chain's CDR3 is CASSLRRGNTIYF. The CDR3 DNA reads as TGTGCCAGCAGCTTACGACGGGGAAACACCATATATTTT.